Listed below are T cell receptor beta chains from one sample, sequenced in a study of early T cells in non-severe SARS-CoV-2 infection. MiXCR, applied by TCRdb to the 5' RACE reads, yields one record per CDR3 protein. Of about 36,000 distinct CDR3 sequences listed, around 5% are singletons. The sequenced sample consisted of whole blood. These receptors were collected from an adult who was a healthcare worker with PCR-confirmed SARS-CoV-2 infection or an uninfected control (not recorded which). Each CDR3 is given with its conserved first and last residue. D genes are given only for firm matches. The size field is filled for only some rows; it gives once, few, many or a size class.

- | TRBJ2-2 | TRBV4-2 | TRBD2 | TGTGCCAGCAGCCAAGGGACTAGCACGAACACCGGGGAGCTGTTTTTT | CASSQGTSTNTGELFF
few | TRBJ2-7 | TRBV29-1 | - | TGCAGCGCCGCTGGGGGGACTGGGAGCTACGAGCAGTACTTC | CSAAGGTGSYEQYF
many | TRBJ2-5 | TRBV20-1 | - | TGCAGTGCTAGAGTCCTGGGGGGGCCCGATATGACCCAGTACTTC | CSARVLGGPDMTQYF
many | TRBJ2-1 | TRBV20-1 | TRBD2 | TGCAGTGCGGGAGAGAGACTAGCTGGAGGGAATGAGCAGTTCTTC | CSAGERLAGGNEQFF
many | TRBJ2-1 | TRBV30 | - | TGTGCCTGGAGTGTACTAAAGGGTGAGCAGTTCTTC | CAWSVLKGEQFF
many | TRBJ2-3 | TRBV27 | TRBD2 | TGTGCCAGCATGCCTTGGCTTAGCGGGACGGTCGGGGTAGGGCAGTATTTT | CASMPWLSGTVGVGQYF
few | TRBJ2-7 | TRBV20-1 | - | TGCAGTGCTTCCCCCCGGGATCCCTCCTACGAGCAGTACTTC | CSASPRDPSYEQYF
many | TRBJ2-5 | TRBV11-2 | - | TGTGCCAGCAGCCCCTCCTTGGACCCACAAGAGACCCAGTACTTC | CASSPSLDPQETQYF
many | TRBJ2-5 | TRBV7-6 | - | TGTGCCAGCAGCAAGGGACATCACCAAGAGACCCAGTACTTC | CASSKGHHQETQYF
many | TRBJ2-7 | TRBV7-2 | TRBD2 | TGTGCCACCTCGAGCGGTAGCGGGAGGACCTCCTACGAGCAGTACTTC | CATSSGSGRTSYEQYF
- | TRBJ2-5 | TRBV18 | - | TGTGCCAGCTCACGATCCTTCCAACAGGGAGGAGAGACCCAGTACTTC | CASSRSFQQGGETQYF
many | TRBJ2-5 | TRBV20-1 | - | TGCAGTGCAGGGGGACACCAAGAGACCCAGTACTTC | CSAGGHQETQYF
- | TRBJ1-1 | TRBV11-1 | - | TGTGCCAGCAGCCTGGAGGGACAACCCAACACTGAAGCTTTCTTT | CASSLEGQPNTEAFF
many | TRBJ2-1 | TRBV5-1 | TRBD1 | TGCGCCAGCAGCTTGGGACAGGGGGCAAGTTTGAATGAGCAGTTCTTC | CASSLGQGASLNEQFF
- | TRBJ1-1 | TRBV2 | TRBD1 | TGTGCCAGCAGTTGGCCACTACAGGGGCTGAATACTGAAGCTTTCTTT | CASSWPLQGLNTEAFF
many | TRBJ2-5 | TRBV11-2 | TRBD2 | TGTGCCAGCAGCGGGGGAGGGTACCAAGAGACCCAGTACTTC | CASSGGGYQETQYF
many | TRBJ2-1 | TRBV6-2/TRBV6-3 | TRBD2 | TGTGCCAGCAGTTACGAGACGGGGGGAACTGACAATGAGCAGTTCTTC | CASSYETGGTDNEQFF
few | TRBJ2-3 | TRBV7-2 | TRBD2 | TGTGCCAGCAGCTTGAGCGGGGGGCCTGGCACAGATACGCAGTATTTT | CASSLSGGPGTDTQYF
many | TRBJ1-5 | TRBV7-9 | - | TGTGCCAGCAGCTTGGGGGGACCGGGCAATCAGCCCCAGCATTTT | CASSLGGPGNQPQHF
many | TRBJ2-2 | TRBV20-1 | TRBD1 | TGCAGTGCTAGCCGCTCGGACAGGGGGGAGCTGTTTTTT | CSASRSDRGELFF
many | TRBJ2-7 | TRBV6-6 | - | TGTGCCAGCCGAAACGTTGGCGGCTCCTACGAGCAGTACTTC | CASRNVGGSYEQYF
many | TRBJ1-6 | TRBV10-3 | - | TGTGCCATCAGTGCGCGGGGAGGGGACTCACCCCTCCACTTT | CAISARGGDSPLHF
many | TRBJ2-7 | TRBV5-1 | - | TGCGCCAGCAGCAAGGACGACTACGAGCAGTACTTC | CASSKDDYEQYF
- | TRBJ1-3 | TRBV27 | - | TGTGCCAGCAGTTTACTCGGAAATTCTGGAAACACCATATATTTT | CASSLLGNSGNTIYF
many | TRBJ2-2 | TRBV12-3/TRBV12-4 | - | TGTGCCAGCAGTTTACCCCGTGATGCCGGGGAGCTGTTTTTT | CASSLPRDAGELFF
- | TRBJ2-2 | TRBV21-1 | - | TGTGCCAGCAGCAAAACGGGACTAGCGACGTACACCGGGGAGCTGTTTTTT | CASSKTGLATYTGELFF
few | TRBJ2-4 | TRBV28 | TRBD2 | TGTGCCAGCAGTTTCTTAGTACTAGCGGGAGCTGGAAACATTCAGTACTTC | CASSFLVLAGAGNIQYF
- | TRBJ1-5 | TRBV2 | - | TGTGCCAGCAGATACGCAGGCGGCAATCAGCCCCAGCATTTT | CASRYAGGNQPQHF
many | TRBJ2-4 | TRBV12-3/TRBV12-4 | TRBD2 | TGTGCCAGCAGTTTATGGTCGAGCGGGACTTCCAAAAACATTCAGTACTTC | CASSLWSSGTSKNIQYF
few | TRBJ2-7 | TRBV29-1 | - | TGCAGCGGGAGGGACAGTTCCTCCTACGAGCAGTACTTC | CSGRDSSSYEQYF
- | TRBJ2-5 | TRBV11-2 | - | TGTGCCAGCAGCGCTCGTCAGATACCGGAGACCCAGTACTTC | CASSARQIPETQYF
many | TRBJ2-7 | TRBV28 | - | TGTGCCAGCAGTTTATTCGGAGGGTCTTTCTACGAGCAGTACTTC | CASSLFGGSFYEQYF
many | TRBJ2-3 | TRBV20-1 | TRBD1 | TGCAGTGCTAGCAAATTTACCGGGACAGGCACAGATACGCAGTATTTT | CSASKFTGTGTDTQYF
many | TRBJ1-6 | TRBV6-2/TRBV6-3 | - | TGTGCCAGCAGCAACAGGGCTTATGATTCACCCCTCCACTTT | CASSNRAYDSPLHF
many | TRBJ2-2 | TRBV10-3 | - | TGTGCCATCAGTGGCCGGGACCTCCAGAACACCGGGGAGCTGTTTTTT | CAISGRDLQNTGELFF
once | TRBJ2-7 | TRBV7-9 | - | TGTGCCAGCAGCTTAATGTTCCAGCCGTCCGTTCCCTACGAGCAGTACTTC | CASSLMFQPSVPYEQYF
many | TRBJ1-4 | TRBV20-1 | TRBD1 | TGCAGTGCAATCACGCAGGGGGTGACTAATGAAAAACTGTTTTTT | CSAITQGVTNEKLFF
many | TRBJ1-1 | TRBV6-6 | - | TGTGCCGCATGGGGGGGGAACACTGAAGCTTTCTTT | CAAWGGNTEAFF
many | TRBJ2-3 | TRBV7-6 | TRBD2 | TGTGCCAGCAGCCCGAGGACTAGCGGGGCGGCAGATACGCAGTATTTT | CASSPRTSGAADTQYF
many | TRBJ1-2 | TRBV6-1 | - | TGTGCCAGCAGTGGTAGAGGGGAGAGTGGCTACACCTTC | CASSGRGESGYTF
- | TRBJ1-5 | TRBV5-1 | TRBD1 | TGCGCCAGCAGCCCCGGGACAGCCGATCAGCCCCAGCATTTT | CASSPGTADQPQHF
- | TRBJ1-2 | TRBV20-1 | TRBD1 | TGCAGTGCCTTAGGACAGGGGGATCGTTTATCCTATGGCTACACCTTC | CSALGQGDRLSYGYTF
many | TRBJ2-4 | TRBV11-2 | - | TGTGCCAGCAGCTTACTGACGGATATTCAGTACTTC | CASSLLTDIQYF
many | TRBJ1-1 | TRBV6-6 | - | TGTGCCAGCAGTCCCCGGGCCATGAACACTGAAGCTTTCTTT | CASSPRAMNTEAFF
many | TRBJ1-5 | TRBV6-1 | - | TGTGTCGAGGACTTAAATAAGGGTCAGCCCCAGCATTTT | CVEDLNKGQPQHF
many | TRBJ2-5 | TRBV9 | - | TGTGCCAGCAGCGTGAACTTCCAAGAGACCCAGTACTTC | CASSVNFQETQYF
many | TRBJ2-1 | TRBV24-1 | TRBD2 | TGTGCCACCAGTTCGCGGGGGGCCCTAGCGGGAAACAATGAGCAGTTCTTC | CATSSRGALAGNNEQFF
- | TRBJ2-3 | TRBV20-1 | - | TGCAGTGCTAGACTCCAGGGGTCTGGCACAGATACGCAGTATTTT | CSARLQGSGTDTQYF
many | TRBJ2-1 | TRBV20-1 | TRBD2 | TGCAGTGCTAGTCAGCGGGGGGGCTATAATGAGCAGTTCTTC | CSASQRGGYNEQFF
many | TRBJ1-2 | TRBV5-1 | TRBD1 | TGCGCCAGCAGCTCACAGGGGCCCGTAGCTGGCTACACCTTC | CASSSQGPVAGYTF
few | TRBJ1-6 | TRBV28 | TRBD1 | TGTGCCAGTACCCCTGGACAGGGGTATTCACCCCTCCACTTT | CASTPGQGYSPLHF